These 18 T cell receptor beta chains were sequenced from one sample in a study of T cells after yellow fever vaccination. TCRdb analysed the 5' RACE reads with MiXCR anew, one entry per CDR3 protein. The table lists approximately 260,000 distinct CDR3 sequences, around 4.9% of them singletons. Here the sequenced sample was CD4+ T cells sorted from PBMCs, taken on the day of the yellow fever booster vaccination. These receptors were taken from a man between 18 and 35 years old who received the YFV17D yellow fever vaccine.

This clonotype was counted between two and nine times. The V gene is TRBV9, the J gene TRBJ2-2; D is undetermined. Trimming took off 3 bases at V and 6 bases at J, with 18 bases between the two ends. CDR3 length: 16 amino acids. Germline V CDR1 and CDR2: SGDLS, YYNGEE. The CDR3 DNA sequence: TGTGCCAGCAGCGCTCACATCAGCCCCTACGCCGGGGAGCTGTTTTTT. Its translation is CASSAHISPYAGELFF.

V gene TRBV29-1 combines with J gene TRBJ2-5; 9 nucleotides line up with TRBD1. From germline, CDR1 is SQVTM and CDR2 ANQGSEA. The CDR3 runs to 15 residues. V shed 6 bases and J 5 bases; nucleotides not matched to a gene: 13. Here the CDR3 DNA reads TGCAGCGTCGAACCAGGGACAGGGCCTCGGGAGACCCAGTACTTC. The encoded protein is CSVEPGTGPRETQYF.

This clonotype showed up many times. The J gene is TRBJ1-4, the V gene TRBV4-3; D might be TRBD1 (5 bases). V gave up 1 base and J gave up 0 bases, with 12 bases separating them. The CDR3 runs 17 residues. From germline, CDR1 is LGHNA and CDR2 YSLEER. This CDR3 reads CASSQGGWDPTNEKLFF. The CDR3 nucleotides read TGCGCCAGCAGCCAAGGGGGTTGGGACCCAACTAATGAAAAACTGTTTTTT.

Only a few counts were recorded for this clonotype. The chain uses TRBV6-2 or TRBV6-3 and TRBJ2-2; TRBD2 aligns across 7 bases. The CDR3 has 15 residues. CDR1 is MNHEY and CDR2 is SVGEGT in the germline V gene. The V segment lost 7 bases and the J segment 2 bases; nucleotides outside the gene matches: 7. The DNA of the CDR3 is TGTGCCAGCATTCGCGGGGGAGTCAACACCGGGGAGCTGTTTTTT. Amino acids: CASIRGGVNTGELFF.

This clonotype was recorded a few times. This CDR3 is CASSNRASTDTQYF. The DNA for the CDR3 is TGCGCCAGCAGTAACAGGGCTAGCACAGATACGCAGTATTTT. This chain uses TRBV5-1 with TRBJ2-3; weak D call: TRBD1 (6 bases). The CDR3 runs to 14 residues. Trimming left V 5 bases short and J 0 bases short, with 10 bases between. Germline loops: CDR1 SGHRS, CDR2 YFSETQ.

CDR3 sequence: CASRDLESSGYTF. For the CDR3, the DNA is TGTGCCAGCAGAGACCTCGAGAGCTCTGGCTACACCTTC. The J gene is TRBJ1-2, the V gene TRBV7-2; no clear D. Germline assignment: CDR1 SGHTA and CDR2 FQGNSA. The CDR3 sequence is 13 residues long. Trimming took 6 bases from V and 7 from J, leaving 15 bases between them. The complete variable domain, with remaining parts taken from reference TRBV7-2 and TRBJ1-2, reads GAGVSQSPSNKVTEKGKDVELRCDPISGHTALYWYRQSLGQGLEFLIYFQGNSAPDKSGLPSDRFSAERTGGSVSTLTIQRTQQEDSAVYLCASRDLESSGYTFGSGTRLTVV.

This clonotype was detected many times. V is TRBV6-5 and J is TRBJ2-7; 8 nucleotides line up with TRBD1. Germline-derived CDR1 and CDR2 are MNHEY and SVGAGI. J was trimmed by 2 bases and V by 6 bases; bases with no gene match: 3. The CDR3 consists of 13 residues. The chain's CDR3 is CASRQGVTYEQYV. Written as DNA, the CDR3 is TGTGCCAGCAGACAGGGGGTCACCTACGAGCAGTACGTC.

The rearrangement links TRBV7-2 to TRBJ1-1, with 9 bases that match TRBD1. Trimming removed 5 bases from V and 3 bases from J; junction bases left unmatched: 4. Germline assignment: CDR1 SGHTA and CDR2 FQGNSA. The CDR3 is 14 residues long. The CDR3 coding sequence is TGTGCCAGCAGCCCCCGGACAGGGGACACTGAAGCTTTCTTT. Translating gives CASSPRTGDTEAFF. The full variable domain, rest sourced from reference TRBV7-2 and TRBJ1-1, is GAGVSQSPSNKVTEKGKDVELRCDPISGHTALYWYRQSLGQGLEFLIYFQGNSAPDKSGLPSDRFSAERTGGSVSTLTIQRTQQEDSAVYLCASSPRTGDTEAFFGQGTRLTVV.

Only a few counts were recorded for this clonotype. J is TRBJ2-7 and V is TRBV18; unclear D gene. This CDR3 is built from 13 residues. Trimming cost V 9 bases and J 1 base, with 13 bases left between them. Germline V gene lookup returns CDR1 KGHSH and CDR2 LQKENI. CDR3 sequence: CASRTYGSYEQYF. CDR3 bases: TGTGCCAGTCGGACCTATGGGTCCTACGAGCAGTACTTC.

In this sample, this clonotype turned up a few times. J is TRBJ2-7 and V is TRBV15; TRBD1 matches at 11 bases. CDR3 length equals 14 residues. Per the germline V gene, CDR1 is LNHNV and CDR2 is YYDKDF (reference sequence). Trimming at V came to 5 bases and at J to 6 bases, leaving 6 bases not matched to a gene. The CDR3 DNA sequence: TGTGCCACCAGCCGGGACAGGGGGGTCCCCGAGCAGTACGTC. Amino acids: CATSRDRGVPEQYV.

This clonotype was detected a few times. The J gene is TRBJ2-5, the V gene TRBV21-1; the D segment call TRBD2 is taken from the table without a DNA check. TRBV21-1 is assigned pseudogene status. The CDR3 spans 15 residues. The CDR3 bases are TGTGCCAGCAGCAAAGGGCCTAGCCTCCAAGAGACCCAGTACTTC. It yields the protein CASSKGPSLQETQYF.

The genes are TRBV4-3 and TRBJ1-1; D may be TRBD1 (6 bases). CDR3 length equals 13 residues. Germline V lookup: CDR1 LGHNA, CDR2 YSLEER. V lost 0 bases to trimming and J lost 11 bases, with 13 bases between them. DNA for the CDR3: TGCGCCAGCAGCCAAGATTGGGGGCGAGCGGCTTTCTTT. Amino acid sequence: CASSQDWGRAAFF.

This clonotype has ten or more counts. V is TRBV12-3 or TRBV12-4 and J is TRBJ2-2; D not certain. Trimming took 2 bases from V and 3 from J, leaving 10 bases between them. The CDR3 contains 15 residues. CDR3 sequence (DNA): TGTGCCAGCAGTTTAAGGTCCGGGTACACCGGGGAGCTGTTTTTT. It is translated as CASSLRSGYTGELFF.

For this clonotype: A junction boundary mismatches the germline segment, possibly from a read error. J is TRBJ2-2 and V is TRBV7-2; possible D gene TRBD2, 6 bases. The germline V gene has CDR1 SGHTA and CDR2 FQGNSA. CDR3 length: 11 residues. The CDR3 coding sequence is TGTGCCAGCAGCTTAGGCGGGGAGCGGTTTTTT. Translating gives CASSLGGERFF. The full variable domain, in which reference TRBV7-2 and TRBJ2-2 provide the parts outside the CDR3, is GAGVSQSPSNKVTEKGKDVELRCDPISGHTALYWYRQSLGQGLEFLIYFQGNSAPDKSGLPSDRFSAERTGGSVSTLTIQRTQQEDSAVYLCASSLGGERFFGEGSRLTVL.

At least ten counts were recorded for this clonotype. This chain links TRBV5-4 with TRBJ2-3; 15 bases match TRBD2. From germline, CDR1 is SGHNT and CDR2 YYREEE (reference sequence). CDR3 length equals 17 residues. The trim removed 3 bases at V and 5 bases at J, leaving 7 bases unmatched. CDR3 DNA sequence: TGTGCCAGCAGCTCGGGACTAGCGGGGGGTTGGGGAGATACGCAGTATTTT. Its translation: CASSSGLAGGWGDTQYF.

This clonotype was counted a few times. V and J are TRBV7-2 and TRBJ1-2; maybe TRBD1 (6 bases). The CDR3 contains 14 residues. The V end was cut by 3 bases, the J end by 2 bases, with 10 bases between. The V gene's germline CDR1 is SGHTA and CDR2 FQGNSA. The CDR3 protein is CASSFQGLNYGYTF. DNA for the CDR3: TGTGCCAGCAGCTTTCAGGGGCTAAACTATGGCTACACCTTC.

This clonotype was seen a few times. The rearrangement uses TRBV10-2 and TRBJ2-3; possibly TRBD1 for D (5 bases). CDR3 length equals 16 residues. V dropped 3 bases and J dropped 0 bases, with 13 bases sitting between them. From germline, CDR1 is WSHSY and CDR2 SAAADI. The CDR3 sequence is CASSDNWRTSTDTQYF. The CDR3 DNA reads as TGCGCCAGCAGTGATAACTGGCGGACAAGCACAGATACGCAGTATTTT.

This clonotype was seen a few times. The CDR3 protein is CSASRGRDYGYTF. The CDR3 bases are TGCAGTGCTTCTAGGGGACGGGACTATGGCTACACCTTC. The chain joins TRBV20-1 to TRBJ1-2, with D perhaps TRBD1 (5 bases). The CDR3 has 13 residues. V was cut by 5 bases and J by 3 bases, with 13 bases left in between. Germline CDR1 and CDR2: DFQATT and SNEGSKA (reference sequence).